This record looks at one T cell receptor beta chain sequence and its context. This clonotype was found once. The antigen it recognizes is unknown. No base qualities exist here, and no much larger clone lies one base off it. On its own, one read is weak support. The method behind the library was PCR. DNA from cultured CD4+ T cells underwent TCR sequencing with the Oncomine TCR Beta short-read assay at the Johns Hopkins FTIC core. The QIAamp micro DNA kit was used to extract genomic DNA from the cultured CD4+ T cells. Oncomine TCR Beta libraries from cultured CD4+ T cells were pooled using unique dual indexes and sequenced on an Illumina iSeq 100. The paper's processing steps were these. Non-productive sequences were removed, and CDR3s not starting with C, not ending with F or W, or shorter than 7 amino acids were discarded. The MANAFEST web application identified antigen-specific clonotypes by comparing peptide-stimulated wells against reference wells and other culture wells. An FDR below 0.05, an odds ratio above 5, and a productive frequency above 0.1% in at least two of three replicate wells were required for clones to be considered positive. Clonotypes that were significantly expanded in both SARS-CoV-2 spike wells and at least one common cold coronavirus spike condition were defined as cross-reactive. Similarity between CDR3 sequences was evaluated in R version 3.6.1 using Levenshtein distances (stringdist) and unrooted phylogenetic trees (ape). TCRdb ran its own pipeline on the public reads, namely fastp trimming at Q25 and MiXCR clone calling, and kept in-frame beta chains. Identical CDR3 proteins give one entry, which carries the most common genes and DNA. The V and J calls come from TCRdb's annotation, not from the publication. Within this sample are 15,000 to 20,000 distinct CDR3 sequences, with about 50% of them counted one time only. Approximately 6.6% of the sample belongs to the ten largest clones.

This entry belongs to a study of vaccination and CD4 T cells after COVID-19 (dated by TCRdb to the early 2020s). Context from the whole study: Every convalescent patient had a positive nasal swab PCR test for SARS-CoV-2, with mild disease in 8 to 10 patients and severe disease in one. The convalescent cohort comprised six males and four females, including two Hispanic individuals, seven Caucasians, two Asians and one multiracial person. Two doses of either the Pfizer-BioNTech BNT162b2 vaccine (n=8) or the Moderna mRNA-1273 vaccine (n=2) were administered to participants. Post-COVID blood samples were collected from convalescent patients a median of around 96 days after diagnosis, with a range of about 35 to 180 days. Post-vaccine blood samples were obtained a median of around 67 days after the second vaccine dose, with a range of about 13 to 250 days. The cultures were stimulated with overlapping spike peptide pools from SARS-CoV-2 and from the common cold coronaviruses HCoV-NL63, HCoV-OC43 and HCoV-229E. As controls, cultures received a CEFX viral epitope pool (the positive control), an HIV-1 Nef peptide pool (the negative control), or no peptide at all. In nine to eleven COVID-19 convalescent patients and 4 infection-naive healthy vaccine recipients, researchers compared the spike-specific CD4+ TCR repertoire from before mRNA vaccination with the repertoire from after. Paper-wide results and their limitations: Of the vaccine-specific clones found in convalescent patients, nearly all (304 of 307) were mono-reactive for SARS-CoV-2 spike instead of being cross-reactive with common cold coronaviruses. Although the median number of SARS-CoV-2-reactive clonotypes went up from roughly 23 after infection to 35 to 40 after vaccination, the increase was not significant. The study included relatively few convalescent patients and did not analyze early timepoints after natural infection. In convalescent patients, a median around 86% of post-vaccine SARS-CoV-2-reactive clones were detected only after vaccination, and vaccine-specific priming was suggested by this finding.

V loses 2 bases of germline sequence and J loses 5 bases, and the interval between the two ends is 18 bases. The CDR1 and CDR2 encoded by the germline V gene are MDHEN and SYDVKM. The CDR3 numbers 16 residues from cysteine through phenylalanine. The only DNA kept is the CDR3, 48 bases in frame from the first base. In the paper's terms, the treatment or condition label means: approximately 9-day PBMC culture with coronavirus spike peptide pools or control peptides (ViraFEST assay). To expand antigen-specific T cells with peptide pools and then pick out the expanded clonotypes through TCR sequencing, the study relied on the ViraFEST assay. The positive SARS-CoV-2 PCR tests of the convalescent patients were dated from March to December 2020, before the Alpha, Beta and Delta variants emerged in the United States. Each well held approximately 2 million PBMCs cultured in IMDM containing approximately 5.3% human AB serum and approximately 10 IU/ml IL-2, with 7.5 to 10 ug/ml peptide pools added. On days 3 and 7, half of the culture medium was replaced with fresh IL-2-containing medium. Once the cells had been in culture for less than 11 days, the EasySep CD4+ T cell isolation kit was used to isolate CD4+ T cells by negative selection. PBMCs were separated from whole blood using Ficoll-Paque Plus gradient centrifugation and then either used fresh or cryopreserved at -140C. Culture conditions were generally each tested in triplicate wells.

The sample in question was CD4+ T cells from blood, cultured in vitro, obtained before SARS-CoV-2 vaccination. This TCR was sampled from a human donor who had recovered from COVID-19. The V gene is TRBV28 and the J gene is TRBJ1-1, with the identity of the D gene unclear. The CDR3 region: CASSLSGGSGKTEAFF. The nucleotides read TGTGCCAGCAGTTTAAGTGGCGGGTCCGGGAAAACTGAAGCTTTCTTT.